This TCR beta chain was identified during a study of a mutant IDH1 vaccine in newly diagnosed glioma. Study results and limitations: Pseudoprogression looked unconnected to shifts in top peripheral T cell clonotypes.

The CDR3 sequence is 11 residues long. V lost 3 bases, J lost 7 bases, and 9 bases lay in between. Germline V gene sequence: CDR1 GTSNPN, CDR2 SVGIG (reference sequence). Regarding time point: week 47, end of study. Each dose delivered 300 ug of mutant IDH1 20-mer peptide subcutaneously with imiquimod. Diagnosis in the donors showed new WHO grade 3 or 4 astrocytomas that were IDH1-mutant and ATRX-lost. The protocol was immunoSEQ multiplex PCR, while the TCRdb copy is restricted to in-frame clones and leaves out a portion. The data contain 40,000 to 50,000 clones, approximately 86% of them singletons. On this clone: Its antigen is as yet unknown.

The chain carries TRBV30 and TRBJ2-5; D remains unclear. Sequencing was performed on PBMCs, taken from a glioma patient whose treatment included an IDH1 peptide vaccine. The receptor was derived from a man in his late teens or twenties with glioma. Some clones in this sample may be carry-over from other donors' samples. The CDR3 sequence is CAWSAPWTQYF. In nucleotides, the CDR3 is TGTGCCTGGAGCGCGCCTTGGACCCAGTACTTC.